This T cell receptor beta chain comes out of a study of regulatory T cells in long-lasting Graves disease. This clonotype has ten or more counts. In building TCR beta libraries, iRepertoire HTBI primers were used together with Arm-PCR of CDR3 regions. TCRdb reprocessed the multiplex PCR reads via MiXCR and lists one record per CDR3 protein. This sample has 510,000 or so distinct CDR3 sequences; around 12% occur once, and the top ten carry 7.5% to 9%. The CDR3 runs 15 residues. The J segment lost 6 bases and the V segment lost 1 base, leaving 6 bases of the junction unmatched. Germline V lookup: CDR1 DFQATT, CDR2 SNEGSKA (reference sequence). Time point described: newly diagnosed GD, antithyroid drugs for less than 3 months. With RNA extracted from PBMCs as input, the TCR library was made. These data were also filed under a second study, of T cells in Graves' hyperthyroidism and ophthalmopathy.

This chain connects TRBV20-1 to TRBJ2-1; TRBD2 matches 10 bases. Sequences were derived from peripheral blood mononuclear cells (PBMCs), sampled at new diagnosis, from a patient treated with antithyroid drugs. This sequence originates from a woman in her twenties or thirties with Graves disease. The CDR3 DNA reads TGCAGTGCTAGAGGAGCTAGCGGGAGTCCCAATGAGCAGTTCTTC. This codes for CSARGASGSPNEQFF.